This TCR beta chain was retrieved from a study of CD8+ T cells in alopecia areata. V gave up 4 bases and J gave up 0 bases; unmatched junction bases: 8. Germline V gene sequence: CDR1 GTSNPN, CDR2 SVGIG (reference sequence). The CDR3 is made up of 16 amino acids. Study observations and caveats: Across lesional scalp, and particularly alopecia totalis/universalis, clonality surpassed that of normal scalp. Throughout tofacitinib, many expanded lesional clones continued to persist in scalp and blood.

Described treatment: oral pan-JAK inhibitor, 5-10 mg twice daily. Peripheral blood samples and lesional scalp punch biopsies were obtained from alopecia areata patients. Extraction of RNA preceded its reverse transcription into cDNA, which served as the sequencing template. Clones were read by immunoSEQ multiplex PCR, and TCRdb kept only the in-frame ones, dropping some. Of roughly 210,000 clones in the sample, about 40% were seen once. Only a few counts were recorded for this clone. Its antigen is still unknown. The V and J genes are TRBV30 and TRBJ2-4; 8 nucleotides align to TRBD2. This receptor was taken from a human donor with alopecia areata. Sequencing was performed on CD4+ T cells sorted from blood, taken at approximately week 36, from a patient treated with tofacitinib. The CDR3: CAWIGSGILAKNIQYF. CDR3 nucleotide sequence: TGTGCCTGGATTGGTAGCGGGATCCTAGCCAAAAACATTCAGTACTTC.